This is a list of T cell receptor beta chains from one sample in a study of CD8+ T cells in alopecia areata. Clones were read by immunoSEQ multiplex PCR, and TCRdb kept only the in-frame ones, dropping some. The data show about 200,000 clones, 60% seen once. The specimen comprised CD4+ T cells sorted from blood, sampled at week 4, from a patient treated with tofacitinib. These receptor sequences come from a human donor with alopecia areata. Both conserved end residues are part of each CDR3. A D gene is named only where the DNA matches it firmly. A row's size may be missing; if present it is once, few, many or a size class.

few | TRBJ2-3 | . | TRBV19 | TGTGCCAGTAGTGACCGGGATGCTAGCACAGATACGCAGTATTTT | CASSDRDASTDTQYF
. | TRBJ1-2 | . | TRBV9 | TGTGCCAGCAGCGTCCCTGGAGGGGGTGGCTACACCTTC | CASSVPGGGGYTF
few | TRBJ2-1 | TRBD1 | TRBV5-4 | TGTGCCAGCAGCCGCTTACAGGGGAAGAGGTCCTACAATGAGCAGTTCTTC | CASSRLQGKRSYNEQFF
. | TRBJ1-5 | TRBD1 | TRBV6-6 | TGTGCCAGCAGTTATAGGACAGGGGGAGTCCATCAGCCCCAGCATTTT | CASSYRTGGVHQPQHF
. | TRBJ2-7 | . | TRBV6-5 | TGTGCCAGCAGTTACTCGGGGGGCCGCACCTACGAGCAGTACTTC | CASSYSGGRTYEQYF
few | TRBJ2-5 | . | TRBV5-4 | TGTGCCAGCAGCCCGGCCGGGAAGACCCAGTACTTC | CASSPAGKTQYF
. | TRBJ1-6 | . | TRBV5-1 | TGCGCCAGCAGCTTGGTGTCAGGCCTTAATTCACCCCTCCACTTT | CASSLVSGLNSPLHF
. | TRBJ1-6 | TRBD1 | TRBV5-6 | TGTGCCAGCACCTTAGCTGGGACAGGGGGATCACCCCTCCACTTT | CASTLAGTGGSPLHF
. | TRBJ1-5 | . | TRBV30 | TGTGCCTGGAGCCCCGCGGGGGTCTCGAGCAATCAGCCCCAGCATTTT | CAWSPAGVSSNQPQHF
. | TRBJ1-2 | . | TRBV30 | TGTGCCTCCACCAGGGGAACACGTGGCTACACCTTC | CASTRGTRGYTF
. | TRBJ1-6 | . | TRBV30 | TGTGCCTGGCGGGACGGTACTAATTCACCCCTCCACTTT | CAWRDGTNSPLHF
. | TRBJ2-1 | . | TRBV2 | TGTGCCAGCAGGTCTTTTGGGAATGAGCAGTTCTTC | CASRSFGNEQFF
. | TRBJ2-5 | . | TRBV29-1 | TGCAGCGTTGGTCGGGCAGGGTCAGAGACCCAGTACTTC | CSVGRAGSETQYF
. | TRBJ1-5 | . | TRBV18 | TGTGCCAGCTCAGAGGACGGTGGGTTTAGCAATCAGCCCCAGCATTTT | CASSEDGGFSNQPQHF
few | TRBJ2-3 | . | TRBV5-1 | TGCGCCAGCAGCTTGGACGGGGGGCTCAGCACAGATACGCAGTATTTT | CASSLDGGLSTDTQYF
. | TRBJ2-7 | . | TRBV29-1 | TGCAGCGTTAGGGACGGTACCTACGAGCAGTACTTC | CSVRDGTYEQYF
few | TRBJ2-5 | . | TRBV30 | TGTGCCTGGAGTGTTCGCTCGGGGGCGACCCAGTACTTC | CAWSVRSGATQYF
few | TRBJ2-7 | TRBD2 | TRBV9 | TGTGCCAGCAGCTTACTAGCGGGGACTTCCTACGAGCAGTACTTC | CASSLLAGTSYEQYF
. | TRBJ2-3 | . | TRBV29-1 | TGCAGCGTTGCGTCACAGGATACGCAGTATTTT | CSVASQDTQYF
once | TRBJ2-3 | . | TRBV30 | TGTGCCGGAGCAGGGGGGGCTTCCGCAGATACGCAGTATTTT | CAGAGGASADTQYF
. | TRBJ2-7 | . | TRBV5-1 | TGCGCCAGCAGCTTGGCCCCCTCCTACGAGCAGTACTTC | CASSLAPSYEQYF
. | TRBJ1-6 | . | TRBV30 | TGTGCCCTGGCGGGCGGCTATTCACCCCTCCACTTT | CALAGGYSPLHF
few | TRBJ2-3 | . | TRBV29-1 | TGCAGCGCAGACCGAGGGGGCACAGATACGCAGTATTTT | CSADRGGTDTQYF
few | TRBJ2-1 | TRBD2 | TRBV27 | TGTGCCAGCAGGGAGCGGGGGGGAATGTTCTTC | CASRERGGMFF
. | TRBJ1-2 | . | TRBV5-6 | TGTGCCAGCAGCACCCAGGACAGATACTATGGCTACACCTTC | CASSTQDRYYGYTF
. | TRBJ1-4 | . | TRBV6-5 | TGTGCCAGCAGTTACGAGGGTGGCGAAAAACTGTTTTTT | CASSYEGGEKLFF
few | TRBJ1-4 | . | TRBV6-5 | TGTGCCAGCAGTTACGGGCAGGCTAATGAAAAACTGTTTTTT | CASSYGQANEKLFF
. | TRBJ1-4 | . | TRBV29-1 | TGCAGCGTTTCAGGGAAAACTAATGAAAAACTGTTTTTT | CSVSGKTNEKLFF
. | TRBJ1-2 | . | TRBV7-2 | TGTGCCAGCAACGCAAATGGCTACACCTTC | CASNANGYTF
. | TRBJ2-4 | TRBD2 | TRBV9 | TGTGCCAGCAGCGTAGGGGTAGCGGGGAGCCAGTACTTC | CASSVGVAGSQYF
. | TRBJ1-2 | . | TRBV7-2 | TGTGCCAGCAGCTTAGGGGTGGTGGAGGGCTACACCTTC | CASSLGVVEGYTF
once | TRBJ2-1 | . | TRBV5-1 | TGCGCCAGCAGCTTGGAGGGGTATGAGCAGTTCTTC | CASSLEGYEQFF
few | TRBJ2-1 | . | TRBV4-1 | TGCGCCAGCAGCCAAAACGGGAGTCCTGAGCAGTTCTTC | CASSQNGSPEQFF
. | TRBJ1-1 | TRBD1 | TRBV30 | TGTGCCTGCGACGTGACAGGGAAACGTCAAGCTTTCTTT | CACDVTGKRQAFF
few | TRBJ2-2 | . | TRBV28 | TGTGCCAGCAGTCCCCCCGAGCGGTTCAGGGAGCGGGAGCTGTTTTTT | CASSPPERFRERELFF
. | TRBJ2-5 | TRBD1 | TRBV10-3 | TGTGCCATCAGTCGGGACAGCCAAGAGACCCAGTACTTC | CAISRDSQETQYF
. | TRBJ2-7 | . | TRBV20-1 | TGCAGTGCTGTAGACAGCTACGAGCAGTACTTC | CSAVDSYEQYF
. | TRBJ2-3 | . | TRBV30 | TGTGCCTGGAGTGACCCCCCTCCAAGACTCAGAGATACGCAGTATTTT | CAWSDPPPRLRDTQYF
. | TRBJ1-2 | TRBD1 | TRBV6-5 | TGTGCCAGCAGTTACCTCGGGACAGGGAAAGGCTACACCTTC | CASSYLGTGKGYTF
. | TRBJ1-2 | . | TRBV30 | TGTGCCTGGAGTCCGTGGGGGGCGCAAGGCTACACCTTC | CAWSPWGAQGYTF
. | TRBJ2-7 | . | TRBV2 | TGTGCCAGCAGTGAGGCCAGATCCCGCTCCTACGAGCAGTACTTC | CASSEARSRSYEQYF
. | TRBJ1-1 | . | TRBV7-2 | TGTGCCAGCAGCTTCGGACCGATTAACACTGAAGCTTTCTTT | CASSFGPINTEAFF
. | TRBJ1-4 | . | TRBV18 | TGTGCCAGCTCACCAAGGGGTAATGAAAAACTGTTTTTT | CASSPRGNEKLFF
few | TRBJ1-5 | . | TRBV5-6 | TGTGCCAGCAGCCGGGCCCCTCAGCCCCAGCATTTT | CASSRAPQPQHF
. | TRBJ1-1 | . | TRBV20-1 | TGCAGTGGGGGGGAAGACACTGAAGCTTTCTTT | CSGGEDTEAFF
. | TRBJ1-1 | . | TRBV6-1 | TGTGCCAGCAGTGAAGCGGCAGGGGTAGGAACTGAAGCTTTCTTT | CASSEAAGVGTEAFF
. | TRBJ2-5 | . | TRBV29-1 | TGCAGCGTTGAAGGAGGAACTAGCAGCGCCAAAGAGACCCAGTACTTC | CSVEGGTSSAKETQYF
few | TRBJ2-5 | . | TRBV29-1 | TGCAGCGTTGAATGGCGTGGACGCAACCAAGAGACCCAGTACTTC | CSVEWRGRNQETQYF
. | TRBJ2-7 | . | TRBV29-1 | TGCAGCATCCGTGGGACCGAGCAGTACTTC | CSIRGTEQYF
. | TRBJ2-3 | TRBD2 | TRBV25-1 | TGTGCCAGCAGTGTACGTAGCGGGGGGCCAGATACGCAGTATTTT | CASSVRSGGPDTQYF
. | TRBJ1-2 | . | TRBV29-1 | TGCAGCGTTGACGAGGATGGCTACACCTTC | CSVDEDGYTF
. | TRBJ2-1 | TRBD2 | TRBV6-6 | TGTGCCAGCAGTCTGGGACTAGAACGGGATGAGCAGTTCTTC | CASSLGLERDEQFF
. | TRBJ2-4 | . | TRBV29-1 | TGCAGCGTTGTTACGCTTTCAGCCAAAAACATTCAGTACTTC | CSVVTLSAKNIQYF
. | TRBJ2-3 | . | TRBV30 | TGTGCCTGGAGCACCACAGATACGCAGTATTTT | CAWSTTDTQYF